The 5 T cell receptor beta chains below come from one sample, sequenced in a study of CD8 T cells in ankylosing spondylitis. One entry per CDR3 protein results from TCRdb running MiXCR on the 5' RACE reads. This table has around 770,000 distinct CDR3 sequences, 15% to 20% appearing once. Findings and limits, study-wide: Typical of ankylosing spondylitis blood, it appeared, was a TCR beta motif of eight highly homologous variants.

No antigens are known for them. Input material: blood, either unsorted or a sorted T cell fraction (not recorded which). These receptors were taken from a male donor with ankylosing spondylitis.

The rearrangement joins TRBV3-1 to TRBJ1-5; tentative D call: TRBD1 (5 bases). CDR3 length equals 15 residues. Per the germline V gene, CDR1 is LGHDT and CDR2 is YNNKEL (reference sequence). The V and J ends lost 1 base and 6 bases respectively, with 13 bases between them. The CDR3 bases are TGTGCCAGCAGCCAAGGAGCTACCGGGGGTCAGCCCCAGCATTTT. Amino acids: CASSQGATGGQPQHF.

The chain employs TRBV2 and TRBJ2-1; D is unclear. Trimming removed 3 bases from V and 4 bases from J, with 7 bases in between. Germline V gene sequence: CDR1 SNHLY, CDR2 FYNNEI. This CDR3 is 13 amino acids long. The CDR3 coding sequence is TGTGCCAGCAGTGATATAGTATACAATGAGCAGTTCTTC. Translated: CASSDIVYNEQFF.

Only a few counts were recorded for this clonotype. The chain links TRBV4-2 to TRBJ2-1; 10 nucleotides agree with TRBD2. CDR3 length: 19 residues. V was clipped by 0 bases and J by 2 bases; unmatched bases: 10. Germline-derived CDR1 and CDR2 are LGHNA and YNFKEQ. CDR3 coding DNA: TGTGCCAGCAGCCAAGATAGCCCTATAGCGGGAGGTCCCTACAATGAGCAGTTCTTC. This codes for CASSQDSPIAGGPYNEQFF.

This clonotype turned up a few times. The V and J genes are TRBV5-1 and TRBJ2-2; 10 bases are a match to TRBD1. Per the germline V gene, CDR1 is SGHRS and CDR2 is YFSETQ. This CDR3 spans 21 amino acids. The V gene end was trimmed by 0 bases and the J gene end by 6 bases; junction bases not matched to a gene: 20. The CDR3 DNA sequence: TGCGCCAGCAGCTTGGCCTTGTTTATTAGTGGACAGGGGGATTCGTCCGGGGAGCTGTTTTTT. Translating it yields CASSLALFISGQGDSSGELFF.

This clonotype showed up just a few times. The rearrangement joins TRBV9 to TRBJ2-1, with 7 bases matching TRBD2. This CDR3 has 15 amino acids. V lost 4 bases and J lost 1; bases outside the gene matches: 5. Germline V gene lookup returns CDR1 SGDLS and CDR2 YYNGEE. The CDR3 loop is CASSPSSGSYNEQFF. Here the CDR3 DNA reads TGTGCCAGCAGCCCCTCTAGCGGTTCCTACAATGAGCAGTTCTTC.